This T cell receptor beta chain emerged from a study of T cell repertoires in cytomegalovirus infection. Study at large: Matching HLA type, along with CMV infection, was indicated by public TCR beta signatures. General study results and limits: In two of eight donors, the top clonotype was HLA-C-restricted CMV-specific. The cumulative frequency of public TCR beta families distinguished individuals who carried CMV together with the relevant HLA.

Germline V gene data show CDR1 as SEHNR and CDR2 as FQNEAQ (reference sequence). V was clipped by 6 bases and J by 5 bases; unmatched bases: 6. The CDR3 sequence is 14 residues long. This clonotype occurred a few times. Its cognate antigen is unknown. TCRdb independently ran MiXCR on the reads; one entry per CDR3 protein. This sample has approximately 630,000 distinct CDR3 sequences; 24% occur once, and the top ten carry approximately 8.2%. V is TRBV7-9 and J is TRBJ2-2, with 7 bases identical to TRBD2. Sample: CD8+ T cells from PBMCs. This clonotype originated in a human donor in good health (CMV status not recorded). Some clones in this sample may be carry-over from other donors' samples. CDR3 nucleotides: TGTGCCAGCAGGCCCCCGGGGGGTACCGGGGAGCTGTTTTTT. It codes for CASRPPGGTGELFF.